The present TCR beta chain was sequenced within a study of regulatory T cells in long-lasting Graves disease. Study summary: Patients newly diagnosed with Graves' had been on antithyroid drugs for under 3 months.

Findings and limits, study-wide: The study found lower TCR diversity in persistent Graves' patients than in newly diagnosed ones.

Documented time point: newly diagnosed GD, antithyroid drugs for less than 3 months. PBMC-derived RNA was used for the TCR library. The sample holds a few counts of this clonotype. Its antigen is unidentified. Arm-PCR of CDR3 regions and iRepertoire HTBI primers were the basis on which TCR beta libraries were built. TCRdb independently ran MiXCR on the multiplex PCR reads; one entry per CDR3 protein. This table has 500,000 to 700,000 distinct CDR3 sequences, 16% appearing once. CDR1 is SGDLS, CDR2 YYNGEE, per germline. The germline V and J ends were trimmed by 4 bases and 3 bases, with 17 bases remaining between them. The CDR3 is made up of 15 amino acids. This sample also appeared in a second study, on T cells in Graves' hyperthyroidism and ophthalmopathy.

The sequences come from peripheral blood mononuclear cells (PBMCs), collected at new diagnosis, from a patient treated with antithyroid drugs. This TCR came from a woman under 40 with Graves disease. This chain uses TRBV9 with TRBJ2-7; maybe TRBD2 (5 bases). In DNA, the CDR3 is TGTGCCAGCAGCACCCCCGGAGCGGAGAACTACGAGCAGTACTTC. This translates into CASSTPGAENYEQYF.